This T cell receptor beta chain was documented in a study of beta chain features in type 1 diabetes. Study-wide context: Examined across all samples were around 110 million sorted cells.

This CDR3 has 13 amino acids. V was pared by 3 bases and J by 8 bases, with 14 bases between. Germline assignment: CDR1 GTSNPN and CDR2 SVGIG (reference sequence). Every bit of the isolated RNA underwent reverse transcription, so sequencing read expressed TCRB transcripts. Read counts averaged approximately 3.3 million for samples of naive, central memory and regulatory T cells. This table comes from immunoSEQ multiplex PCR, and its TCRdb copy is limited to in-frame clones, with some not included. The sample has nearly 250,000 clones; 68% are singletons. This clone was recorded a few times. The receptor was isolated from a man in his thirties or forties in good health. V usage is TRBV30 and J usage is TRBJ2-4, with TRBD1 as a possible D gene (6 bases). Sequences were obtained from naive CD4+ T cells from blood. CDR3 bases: TGTGCCTGGAGGGTACAGGGTTTGTACATTCAGTACTTC. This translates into CAWRVQGLYIQYF. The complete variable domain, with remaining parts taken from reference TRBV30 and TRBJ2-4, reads SQTIHQWPATLVQPVGSPLSLECTVEGTSNPNLYWYRQAAGRGLQLLFYSVGIGQISSEVPQNLSASRPQDRQFILSSKKLLLSDSGFYLCAWRVQGLYIQYFGAGTRLSVL.